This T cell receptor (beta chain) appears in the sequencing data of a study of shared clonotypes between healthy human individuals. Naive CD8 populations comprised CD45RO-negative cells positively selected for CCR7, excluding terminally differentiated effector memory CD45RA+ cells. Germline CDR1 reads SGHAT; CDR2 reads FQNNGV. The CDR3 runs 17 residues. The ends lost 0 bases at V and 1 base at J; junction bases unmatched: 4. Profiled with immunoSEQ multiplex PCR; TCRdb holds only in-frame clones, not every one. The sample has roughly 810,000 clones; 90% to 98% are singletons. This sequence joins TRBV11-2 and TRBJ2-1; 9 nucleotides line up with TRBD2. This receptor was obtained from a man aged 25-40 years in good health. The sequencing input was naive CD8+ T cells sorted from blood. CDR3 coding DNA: TGTGCCAGCAGCTTAGATATTAGCGGGGGTTCCTACAATGAGCAGTTCTTC. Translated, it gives CASSLDISGGSYNEQFF.